The subject of this entry is one TCR beta chain. What it binds is unknown. The sample belongs to a study of T cell responses to AZD1222 COVID-19 vaccine. Study-wide points: A mostly white British donor set with more females was recruited, and clonal diversity was possibly underestimated. Along spike, vaccine-associated CD4 TCRs were found throughout, with dominance at 160-218 and 743-854. Spike-specific TCR depth and breadth grew after two AZD1222 doses. Just a handful of AZD1222 recipients tested seropositive at baseline.

Sequenced by immunoSEQ multiplex PCR; TCRdb stores in-frame clones only, minus some. The sample has more than 95,000 clones; about 90% are singletons. The CDR3 runs 14 residues. Trimming removed 5 bases from V and 7 bases from J; junction bases left unmatched: 8. The germline CDR1 and CDR2 sequences are LNHDA and SQIVND (reference sequence). This TCR was sampled from an adult in good health. Sequencing was performed on peripheral blood, taken on day 0 of AZD1222 vaccination. The chain couples TRBV19 to TRBJ1-5, with 7 bases matching TRBD1. In DNA, the CDR3 is TGTGCCAGTAGTCTCCAGGGGGGGAGCCAGCCCCAGCATTTT. Translated, it gives CASSLQGGSQPQHF.